This TCR beta chain was sequenced during a study of blood T cell repertoires in COVID-19. Turning to the study itself: Sites across the United States, Italy and Spain contributed samples from acute and convalescent COVID-19. The analysed material was cDNA or gDNA that came from T cells, B-cell-depleted T cells, or PBMCs.

The CDR3 is 14 amino acids. The germline V gene encodes CDR1 SQVTM and CDR2 ANQGSEA. The J segment lost 3 bases and the V segment lost 7 bases, leaving 4 bases of the junction unmatched. Source study methods: Amplification from reference gene primers served as the basis for estimated nucleated cell counts. The protocol was immunoSEQ multiplex PCR, while the TCRdb copy is restricted to in-frame clones and leaves out a portion. Clonal size and the V and J genes are those of that table, whereas D and trimming came from the DNA. The sample lists under 130,000 clones; approximately 80% were seen once. V and J are TRBV29-1 and TRBJ2-3, with 13 bases lining up with TRBD2. The sample taken for sequencing was peripheral blood. The clonotype was recovered from a woman in her 70s with acute or convalescent COVID-19. The CDR3 spells CSGTSGRPTDTQYF. The CDR3, as DNA: TGCAGCGGGACTAGCGGGAGACCGACAGATACGCAGTATTTT.